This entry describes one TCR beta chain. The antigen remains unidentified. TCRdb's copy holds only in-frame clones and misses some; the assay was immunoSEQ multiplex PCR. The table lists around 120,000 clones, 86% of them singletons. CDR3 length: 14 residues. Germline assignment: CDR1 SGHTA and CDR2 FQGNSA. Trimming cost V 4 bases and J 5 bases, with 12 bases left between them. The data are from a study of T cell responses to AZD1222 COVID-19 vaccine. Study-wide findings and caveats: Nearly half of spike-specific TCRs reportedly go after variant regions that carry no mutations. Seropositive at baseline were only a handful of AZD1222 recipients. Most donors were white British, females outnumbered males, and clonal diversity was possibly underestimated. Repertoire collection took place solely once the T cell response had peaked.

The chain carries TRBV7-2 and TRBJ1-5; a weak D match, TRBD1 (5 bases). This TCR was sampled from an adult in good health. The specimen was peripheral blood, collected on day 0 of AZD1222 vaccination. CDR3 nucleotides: TGTGCCAGCAGCTACCCAGGGAACTATCAGCCCCAGCATTTT. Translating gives CASSYPGNYQPQHF.